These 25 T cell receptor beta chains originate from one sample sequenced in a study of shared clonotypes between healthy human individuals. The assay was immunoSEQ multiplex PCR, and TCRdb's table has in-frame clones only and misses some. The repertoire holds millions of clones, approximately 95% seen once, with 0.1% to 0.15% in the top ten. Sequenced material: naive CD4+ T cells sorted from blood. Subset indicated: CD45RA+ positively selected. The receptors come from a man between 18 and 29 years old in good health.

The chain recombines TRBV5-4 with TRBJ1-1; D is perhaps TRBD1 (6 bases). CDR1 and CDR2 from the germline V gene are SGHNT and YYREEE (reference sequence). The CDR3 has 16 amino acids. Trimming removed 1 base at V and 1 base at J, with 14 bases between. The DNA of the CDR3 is TGTGCCAGCAGCTTGCAAGGGGGGGTGAAGAACACTGAAGCTTTCTTT. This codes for CASSLQGGVKNTEAFF. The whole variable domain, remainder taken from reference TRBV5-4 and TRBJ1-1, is ETGVTQSPTHLIKTRGQQVTLRCSSQSGHNTVSWYQQALGQGPQFIFQYYREEENGRGNFPPRFSGLQFPNYSSELNVNALELDDSALYLCASSLQGGVKNTEAFFGQGTRLTVV.

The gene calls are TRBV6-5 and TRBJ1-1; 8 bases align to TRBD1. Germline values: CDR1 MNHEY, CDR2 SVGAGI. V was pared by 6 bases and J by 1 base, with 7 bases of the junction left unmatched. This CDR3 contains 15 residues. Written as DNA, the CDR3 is TGTGCCAGCAGAGCTCAGGGGGCACAGAACACTGAAGCTTTCTTT. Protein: CASRAQGAQNTEAFF.

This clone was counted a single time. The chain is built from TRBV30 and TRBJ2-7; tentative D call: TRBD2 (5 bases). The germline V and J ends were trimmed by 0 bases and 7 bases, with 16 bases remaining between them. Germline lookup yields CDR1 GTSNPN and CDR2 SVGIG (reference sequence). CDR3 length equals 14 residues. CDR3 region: CAWSVRVGAGEQYF. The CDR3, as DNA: TGTGCCTGGAGTGTACGGGTGGGAGCTGGGGAGCAGTACTTC.

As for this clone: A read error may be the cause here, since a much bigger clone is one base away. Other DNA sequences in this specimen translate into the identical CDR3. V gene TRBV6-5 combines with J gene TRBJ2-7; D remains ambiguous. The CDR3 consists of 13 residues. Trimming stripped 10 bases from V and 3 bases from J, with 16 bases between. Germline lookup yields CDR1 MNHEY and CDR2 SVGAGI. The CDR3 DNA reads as TGTGCCACCGCGGCATGGAGCAGCTACGAGCAGTACTTC. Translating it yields CATAAWSSYEQYF.

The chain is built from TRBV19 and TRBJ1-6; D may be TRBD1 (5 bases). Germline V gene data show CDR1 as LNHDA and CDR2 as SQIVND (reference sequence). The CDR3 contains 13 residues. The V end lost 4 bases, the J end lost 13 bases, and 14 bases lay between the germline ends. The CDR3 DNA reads TGTGCCAGTAGTACTGGGGCTATTAGTCCCCTCCACTTT. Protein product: CASSTGAISPLHF.

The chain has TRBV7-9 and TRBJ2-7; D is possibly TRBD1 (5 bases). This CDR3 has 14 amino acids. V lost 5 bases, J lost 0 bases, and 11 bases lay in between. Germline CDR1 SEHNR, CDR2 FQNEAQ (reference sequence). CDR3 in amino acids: CASSPQQASYEQYF. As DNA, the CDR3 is TGTGCCAGCAGCCCCCAACAGGCCTCCTACGAGCAGTACTTC.

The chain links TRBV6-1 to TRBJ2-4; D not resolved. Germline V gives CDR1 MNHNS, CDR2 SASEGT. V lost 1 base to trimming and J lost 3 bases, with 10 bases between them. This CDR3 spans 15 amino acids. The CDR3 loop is CASSEDGLGKNIQYF. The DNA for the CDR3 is TGTGCCAGCAGTGAAGATGGTTTGGGCAAAAACATTCAGTACTTC.

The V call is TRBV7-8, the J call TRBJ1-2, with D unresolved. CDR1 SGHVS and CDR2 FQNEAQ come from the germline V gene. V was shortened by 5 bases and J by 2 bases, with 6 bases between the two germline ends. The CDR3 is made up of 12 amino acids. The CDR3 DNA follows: TGTGCCAGCAGCGCAGTGAACTATGGCTACACCTTC. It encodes CASSAVNYGYTF.

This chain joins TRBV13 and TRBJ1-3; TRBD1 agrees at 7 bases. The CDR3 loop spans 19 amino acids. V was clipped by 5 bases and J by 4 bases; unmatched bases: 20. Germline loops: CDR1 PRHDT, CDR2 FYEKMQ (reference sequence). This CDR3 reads CASSLEYRGLRSGGNTIYF. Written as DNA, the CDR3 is TGTGCCAGCAGCCTAGAGTACAGGGGTCTACGTTCGGGAGGAAACACCATATATTTT.

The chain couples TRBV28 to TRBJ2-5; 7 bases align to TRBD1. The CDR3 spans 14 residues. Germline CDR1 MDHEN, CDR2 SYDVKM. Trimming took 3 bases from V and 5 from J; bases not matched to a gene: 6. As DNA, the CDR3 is TGTGCCAGCAGTTTTTTAGGGACAGCCGAGACCCAGTACTTC. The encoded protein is CASSFLGTAETQYF. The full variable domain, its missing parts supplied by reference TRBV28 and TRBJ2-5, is DVKVTQSSRYLVKRTGEKVFLECVQDMDHENMFWYRQDPGLGLRLIYFSYDVKMKEKGDIPEGYSVSREKKERFSLILESASTNQTSMYLCASSFLGTAETQYFGPGTRLLVL.

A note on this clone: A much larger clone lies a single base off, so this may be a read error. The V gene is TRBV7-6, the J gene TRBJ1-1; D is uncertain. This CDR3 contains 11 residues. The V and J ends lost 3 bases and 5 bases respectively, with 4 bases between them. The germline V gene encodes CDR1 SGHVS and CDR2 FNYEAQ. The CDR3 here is CASSLGTEAFF. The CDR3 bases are TGTGCCAGCAGCTTGGGGACTGAAGCTTTCTTT.

For the CDR3, the DNA is TGTGCCAGCAGGATGTCGGGGGTGCGCGAGCAGTACTTC. Amino acid sequence: CASRMSGVREQYF. The chain joins TRBV28 to TRBJ2-7, with TRBD2 as a possible D gene (6 bases). The CDR3 is made up of 13 amino acids. The V gene lost 6 bases and the J gene lost 6 bases, with 15 bases spanning the gap. Germline loops: CDR1 MDHEN, CDR2 SYDVKM.

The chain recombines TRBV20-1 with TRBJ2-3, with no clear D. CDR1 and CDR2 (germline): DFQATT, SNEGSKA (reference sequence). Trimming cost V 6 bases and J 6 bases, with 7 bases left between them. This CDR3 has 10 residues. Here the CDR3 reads CSAGMDTQYF. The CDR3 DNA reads TGCAGTGCAGGAATGGATACGCAGTATTTT.

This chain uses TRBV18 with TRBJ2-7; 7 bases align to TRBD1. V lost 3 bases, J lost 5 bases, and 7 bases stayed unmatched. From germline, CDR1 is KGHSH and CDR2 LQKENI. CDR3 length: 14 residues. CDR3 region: CASSPYRDSHEQYF. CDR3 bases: TGTGCCAGCTCACCTTACCGGGACAGTCACGAGCAGTACTTC.

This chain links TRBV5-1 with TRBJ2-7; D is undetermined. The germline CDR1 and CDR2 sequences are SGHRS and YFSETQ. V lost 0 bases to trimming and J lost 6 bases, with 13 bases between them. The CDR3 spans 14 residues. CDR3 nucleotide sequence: TGCGCCAGCAGCTTGGGGTCCGCTCAGGCCGAGCAGTACTTC. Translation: CASSLGSAQAEQYF.

The CDR3 DNA sequence: TGTGCCAGCTCACAGGGACAGGGGGCCTACAATGAGCAGTTCTTC. Translating it yields CASSQGQGAYNEQFF. This sequence joins TRBV18 and TRBJ2-1; 11 bases fit TRBD1. The CDR3 runs to 15 residues. Germline assignment: CDR1 KGHSH and CDR2 LQKENI. With 4 bases clipped from V and 2 bases from J, the junction kept 1 base outside the gene matches.

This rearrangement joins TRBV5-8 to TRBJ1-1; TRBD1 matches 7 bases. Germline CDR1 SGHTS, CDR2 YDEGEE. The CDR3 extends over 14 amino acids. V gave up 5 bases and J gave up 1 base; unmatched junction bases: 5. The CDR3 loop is CASRDTGANTEAFF. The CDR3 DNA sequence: TGTGCCAGCAGAGACACAGGGGCGAACACTGAAGCTTTCTTT.

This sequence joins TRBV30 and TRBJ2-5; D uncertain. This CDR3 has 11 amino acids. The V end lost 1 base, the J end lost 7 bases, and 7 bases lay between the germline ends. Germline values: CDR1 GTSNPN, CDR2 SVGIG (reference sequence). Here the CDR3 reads CAWSGVGTQYF. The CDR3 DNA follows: TGTGCCTGGAGTGGGGTGGGGACCCAGTACTTC.

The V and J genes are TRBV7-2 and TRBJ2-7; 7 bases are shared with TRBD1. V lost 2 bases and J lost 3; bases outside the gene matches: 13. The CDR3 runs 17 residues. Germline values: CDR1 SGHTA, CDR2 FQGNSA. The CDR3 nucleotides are TGTGCCAGCAGCTTAACTTTGAAGGGGGCCTTTTACTACGAGCAGTACTTC. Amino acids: CASSLTLKGAFYYEQYF.

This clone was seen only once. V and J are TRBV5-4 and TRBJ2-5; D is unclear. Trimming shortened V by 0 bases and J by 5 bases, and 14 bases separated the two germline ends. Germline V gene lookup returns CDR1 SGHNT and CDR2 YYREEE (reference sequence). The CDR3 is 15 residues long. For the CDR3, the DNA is TGTGCCAGCAGCTTGGGATGGTTAGCCCCGGAGACCCAGTACTTC. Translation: CASSLGWLAPETQYF.

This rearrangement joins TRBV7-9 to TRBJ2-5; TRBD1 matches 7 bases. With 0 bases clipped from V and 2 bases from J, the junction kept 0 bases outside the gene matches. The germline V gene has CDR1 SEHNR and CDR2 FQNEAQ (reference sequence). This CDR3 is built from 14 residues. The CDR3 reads CASSLAQGQETQYF. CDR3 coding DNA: TGTGCCAGCAGCTTAGCACAGGGGCAAGAGACCCAGTACTTC.

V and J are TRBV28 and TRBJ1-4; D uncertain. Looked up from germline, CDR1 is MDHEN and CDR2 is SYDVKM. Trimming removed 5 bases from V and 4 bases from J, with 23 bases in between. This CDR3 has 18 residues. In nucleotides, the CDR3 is TGTGCCAGCAGTCCTCCCGTCCCGCGACGGGAATTTAATGAAAAACTGTTTTTT. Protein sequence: CASSPPVPRREFNEKLFF.

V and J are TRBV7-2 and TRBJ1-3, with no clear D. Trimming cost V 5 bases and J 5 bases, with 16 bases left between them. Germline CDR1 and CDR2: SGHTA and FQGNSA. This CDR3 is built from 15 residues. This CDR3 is CASSADETTRNTIYF. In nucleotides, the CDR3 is TGTGCCAGCAGCGCAGATGAGACGACGAGAAACACCATATATTTT.

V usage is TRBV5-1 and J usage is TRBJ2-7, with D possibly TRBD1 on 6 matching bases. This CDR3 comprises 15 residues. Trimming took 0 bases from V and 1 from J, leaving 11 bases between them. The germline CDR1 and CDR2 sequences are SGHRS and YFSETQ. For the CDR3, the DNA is TGCGCCAGCAGCTTGGGGAATACAGGGTCCTACGAGCAGTACTTC. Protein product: CASSLGNTGSYEQYF.

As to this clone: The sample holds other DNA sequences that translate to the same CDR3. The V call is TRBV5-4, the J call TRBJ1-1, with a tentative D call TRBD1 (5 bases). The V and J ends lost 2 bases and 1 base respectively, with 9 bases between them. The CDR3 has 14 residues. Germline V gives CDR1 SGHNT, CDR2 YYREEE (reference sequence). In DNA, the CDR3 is TGTGCCAGCAGCTTACCAGGGCAGAACACTGAAGCTTTCTTT. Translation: CASSLPGQNTEAFF.